This T cell receptor (beta chain) was observed in a study of cytomegalovirus exposure and HLA in healthy donors. Points from the study as a whole: The classifier was said to identify cytomegalovirus status with high specificity and sensitivity. The tendency of first-cohort TCR clusters to co-occur in the 110 or so validation repertoires emerged from a later analysis. The authors enumerated roughly 180 TCR beta chains as linked to cytomegalovirus.

Sequenced by immunoSEQ multiplex PCR; TCRdb stores in-frame clones only, minus some. The table has 70,000 or so clones, over 85% seen once. The donors were part of the validation cohort of over a hundred subjects. That cohort was separate from the first cohort, which comprised 670 or so subjects. CDR1 and CDR2 (germline): SNHLY, FYNNEI. CDR3 length: 18 amino acids. J gave up 4 bases and V 7 bases, and 15 bases lay outside the gene matches. About this clone: Its antigen is unidentified.

Sequences were obtained from PBMCs. This receptor was obtained from a man in his late teens or twenties in good health and CMV-seropositive. V usage is TRBV2 and J usage is TRBJ2-6; TRBD1 matches 8 bases. CDR3 bases: TGTGCCAGCACCCACGGGGGCAGGGGGCGCTTAGGGGCCAACGTCCTGACTTTC. Its protein is CASTHGGRGRLGANVLTF.